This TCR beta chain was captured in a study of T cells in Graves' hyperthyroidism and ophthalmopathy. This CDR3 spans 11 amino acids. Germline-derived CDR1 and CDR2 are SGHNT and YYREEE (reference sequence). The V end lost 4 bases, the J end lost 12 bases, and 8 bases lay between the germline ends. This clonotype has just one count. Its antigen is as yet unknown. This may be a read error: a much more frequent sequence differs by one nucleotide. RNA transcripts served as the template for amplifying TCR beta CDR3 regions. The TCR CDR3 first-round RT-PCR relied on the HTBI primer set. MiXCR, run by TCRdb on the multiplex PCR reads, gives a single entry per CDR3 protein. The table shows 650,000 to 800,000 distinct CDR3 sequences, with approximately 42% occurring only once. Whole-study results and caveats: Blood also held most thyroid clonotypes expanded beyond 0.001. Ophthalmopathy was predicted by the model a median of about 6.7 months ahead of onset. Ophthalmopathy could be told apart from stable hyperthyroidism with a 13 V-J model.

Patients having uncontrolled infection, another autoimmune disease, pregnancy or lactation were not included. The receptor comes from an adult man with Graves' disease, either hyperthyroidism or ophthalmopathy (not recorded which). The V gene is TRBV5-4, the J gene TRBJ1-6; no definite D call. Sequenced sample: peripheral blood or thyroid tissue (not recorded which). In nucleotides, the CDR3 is TGTGCCAGCAGCGAGGAGGGACCCCTCCACTTT. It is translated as CASSEEGPLHF.